This T cell receptor beta chain was found in a study of monozygotic twins with cystic fibrosis. Study results and caveats: Co-twins had the most similar V usage for 13 of 16 pairs, J for 8. The repertoire was suggested to be naive-dominated, clonality median around 0.0095.

Generated by immunoSEQ multiplex PCR, the TCRdb table keeps only in-frame clones and is missing some. The sample yields some 9,600 clones, around 93% seen once. Comment on this clone: Its cognate antigen is unknown.

Germline CDR1 is MNHNY and CDR2 is SVGAGI (reference sequence). Germline trimming cut 10 bases from V and 0 bases from J; bases unmatched to any gene: 4. This CDR3 spans 13 amino acids. The chain has TRBV6-6 and TRBJ2-3, with 7 bases fitting TRBD2. The sample comprised blood. The receptor's source is a boy younger than 10 with cystic fibrosis. CDR3 sequence (DNA): TGTGCCACCCAGACTAGCAGCACAGATACGCAGTATTTT. Amino acid sequence: CATQTSSTDTQYF.